Each of the 30 T cell receptor beta chains below was sequenced from the same sample in a study of blood T cell repertoires in COVID-19. Clones were read by immunoSEQ multiplex PCR, and TCRdb kept only the in-frame ones, dropping some. The sample shows about 280,000 clones, almost 90% of them seen only once. The source material was peripheral blood. The source is a woman aged 25 to 39 with COVID-19, enrolled during active disease.

On this clone itself: This sample also contains other DNA sequences that code for the same CDR3. V is TRBV30 and J is TRBJ1-3; maybe TRBD1 (5 bases). CDR3 size: 14 residues. Germline lookup yields CDR1 GTSNPN and CDR2 SVGIG (reference sequence). Trimming pared 2 bases from V and 2 bases from J, leaving 10 bases between. CDR3 nucleotides: TGTGCCTGGAGTCCCGGGACTGCTGGAAACACCATATATTTT. It yields the protein CAWSPGTAGNTIYF.

Worth noting for this clone: Other nucleotide sequences from this sample produce the same CDR3. This chain joins TRBV7-9 and TRBJ2-7, with 8 nucleotides matching TRBD1. Germline CDR1 SEHNR, CDR2 FQNEAQ (reference sequence). This CDR3 is built from 13 residues. The trim removed 5 bases at V and 3 bases at J, leaving 3 bases unmatched. The chain's CDR3 is CASSPGQGYEQYF. The DNA of the CDR3 is TGTGCCAGCAGCCCAGGACAGGGCTACGAGCAGTACTTC.

The chain is built from TRBV5-6 and TRBJ2-1, with 11 bases aligning to TRBD2. V lost 5 bases and J lost 7; bases outside the gene matches: 11. Germline CDR1 SGHDT, CDR2 YYEEEE. This CDR3 has 16 amino acids. The CDR3 DNA reads TGTGCCAGCAGTTACAGAACTAGCGGGAGAGCGAATGAGCAGTTCTTC. This gives the protein CASSYRTSGRANEQFF.

The chain carries TRBV19 and TRBJ1-5; possibly TRBD1 for D (5 bases). With 4 bases removed from V and 9 bases from J, the gap between germline ends came to 22 bases. CDR3 length equals 16 residues. CDR1 is LNHDA, CDR2 SQIVND, per germline (reference sequence). Here the CDR3 reads CASSSPEAVRGGPQHF. CDR3 DNA: TGTGCCAGTAGTAGCCCCGAGGCCGTTCGCGGGGGGCCCCAGCATTTT.

In this sample, this clone turned up a few times. The genes are TRBV12-5 and TRBJ1-1; 9 nucleotides agree with TRBD1. This CDR3 region has 13 residues. The V segment lost 8 bases and the J segment 4 bases; nucleotides outside the gene matches: 5. Germline CDR1 and CDR2: LGHNT and FRNRAP. The CDR3 is CASTGGAFTEAFF. CDR3 DNA sequence: TGTGCTAGTACAGGGGGCGCGTTCACTGAAGCTTTCTTT.

Regarding this clone: Germline is not matched at one junction end, which may reflect a read error. The chain is built from TRBV19 and TRBJ1-2; TRBD1 agrees at 7 bases. The CDR3 runs 12 residues. CDR1 LNHDA and CDR2 SQIVND come from the germline V gene (reference sequence). CDR3 sequence reads: CASSMVDREIFF. The CDR3, as DNA: TGTGCCAGTAGTATGGTCGACAGGGAGATTTTCTTC.

This sequence joins TRBV29-1 and TRBJ2-7; 13 bases are shared with TRBD2. Looked up from germline, CDR1 is SQVTM and CDR2 is ANQGSEA. V dropped 4 bases and J dropped 2; count of bases not matched to a gene: 2. There are 14 residues in the CDR3. The CDR3 nucleotides read TGCAGCGTTGGGACTAGCGGGGGACCCTACGAGCAGTACTTC. This sequence encodes CSVGTSGGPYEQYF.

A word on this clone: Because the CDR3's place on the DNA is in doubt, the DNA is left out and the CDR3 is given as listed by TCRdb. The chain has TRBV29-1 and TRBJ2-7; TRBD2 is taken as the D call from the table, unchecked against the DNA. Per germline, CDR1 SQVTM and CDR2 ANQGSEA. The CDR3 is made up of 15 amino acids, end residues included. The CDR3 here is CSVGGGTSFTYEQYF.

The chain is built from TRBV6-1 and TRBJ2-3, with 7 bases matching TRBD1. CDR3 length: 13 amino acids. The V segment lost 1 base and the J segment 5 bases; nucleotides outside the gene matches: 0. The germline V gene encodes CDR1 MNHNS and CDR2 SASEGT. The CDR3 reads CASSEDRGDTQYF. CDR3 DNA: TGTGCCAGCAGTGAAGACAGGGGAGATACGCAGTATTTT.

This chain uses TRBV15 with TRBJ2-2; D is possibly TRBD1 (8 bases). Germline V lookup: CDR1 LNHNV, CDR2 YYDKDF (reference sequence). The CDR3 totals 17 residues. Trimming shortened V by 1 base and J by 4 bases, and 16 bases separated the two germline ends. CDR3 sequence: CATSRGGGTGITGELFF. The DNA for the CDR3 is TGTGCCACCAGCAGAGGGGGAGGGACAGGAATCACCGGGGAGCTGTTTTTT.

The rearrangement uses TRBV7-9 and TRBJ2-5; D perhaps matches TRBD1 (6 bases). V shed 5 bases and J shed 5 bases, with 24 bases lying between them. The CDR3 totals 17 residues. Germline CDR1 reads SEHNR; CDR2 reads FQNEAQ (reference sequence). The CDR3 region is CASSGEPTGPTWETQYF. In DNA, the CDR3 is TGTGCCAGCAGCGGTGAACCTACAGGGCCGACGTGGGAGACCCAGTACTTC.

The chain is built from TRBV14 and TRBJ2-7; 7 bases align to TRBD1. Germline V gene sequence: CDR1 SGHDN, CDR2 FVKESK. V was pared by 0 bases and J by 7 bases, with 6 bases of the junction left unmatched. The CDR3 contains 14 residues. CDR3 in DNA: TGTGCCAGCAGCCAAGATCCGCCAGGGGGAGAGCAGTACTTC. The encoded protein is CASSQDPPGGEQYF.

The CDR3 region has the DNA TGTGCCTGGAGTACCCCCCGGACAGGGCTGGACACTGAAGCTTTCTTT. Its translation: CAWSTPRTGLDTEAFF. The chain combines TRBV30 with TRBJ1-1; the match to TRBD1 covers 8 bases. V shed 2 bases, J shed 3 bases, and the junction held 11 bases outside the gene matches. The CDR3 is made up of 16 amino acids. CDR1 and CDR2 from the germline V gene are GTSNPN and SVGIG (reference sequence).

The chain carries TRBV28 and TRBJ2-7; D possibly corresponds to TRBD2 (6 bases). The germline V gene encodes CDR1 MDHEN and CDR2 SYDVKM. V shed 6 bases and J shed 6 bases, with 18 bases lying between them. CDR3 length: 14 amino acids. The CDR3 here is CASSPLGEAIEQYF. The CDR3, as DNA: TGTGCCAGCAGCCCTTTGGGGGAGGCCATCGAGCAGTACTTC.

The chain links TRBV6-5 to TRBJ2-2; 8 bases fit TRBD2. The CDR3 sequence is 14 residues long. Trimming removed 11 bases from V and 6 bases from J; junction bases left unmatched: 11. Germline V gene lookup returns CDR1 MNHEY and CDR2 SVGAGI. The CDR3 here is CASPSTSESGELFF. The CDR3 DNA is TGTGCCTCCCCCTCGACTAGCGAATCCGGGGAGCTGTTTTTT.

This clone was observed once. The chain carries TRBV7-2 and TRBJ1-1, with TRBD1 matching 9 bases. Germline loops: CDR1 SGHTA, CDR2 FQGNSA. The CDR3 has 13 residues. Trimming at V came to 4 bases and at J to 6 bases, leaving 3 bases not matched to a gene. CDR3 DNA: TGTGCCAGCAGCTCTACAGGGGGCTCTGAAGCTTTCTTT. It is translated as CASSSTGGSEAFF.

The genes are TRBV6-4 and TRBJ2-7, with a weak D call TRBD2 (7 bases). V dropped 6 bases and J dropped 3 bases, with 15 bases sitting between them. CDR3 size: 14 residues. Germline-derived CDR1 and CDR2 are MRHNA and SNTAGT. CDR3 region: CASSAGLGGYEQYF. The CDR3 DNA reads TGTGCCAGCAGCGCTGGACTAGGGGGCTACGAGCAGTACTTC.

The chain carries TRBV10-3 and TRBJ2-7, with 10 bases identical to TRBD1. The J segment lost 8 bases and the V segment lost 3 bases, leaving 10 bases of the junction unmatched. The CDR3 length is 15 residues. Germline V gene data show CDR1 as ENHRY and CDR2 as SYGVKD. The CDR3 spells CAISDLARTGGKQYF. CDR3 DNA: TGTGCCATCAGTGACTTGGCACGGACAGGGGGAAAGCAGTACTTC.

The rearrangement links TRBV11-2 to TRBJ2-7, with TRBD2 identical over 7 bases. The CDR3 loop spans 12 amino acids. Trimming removed 6 bases from V and 11 bases from J; junction bases left unmatched: 10. Per the germline V gene, CDR1 is SGHAT and CDR2 is FQNNGV. CDR3 loop: CASRPVVGREYF. The CDR3 region has the DNA TGTGCCAGCAGACCCGTAGTGGGGAGGGAGTACTTC. Drawing the rest from reference TRBV11-2 and TRBJ2-7, the complete variable domain is EAGVAQSPRYKIIEKRQSVAFWCNPISGHATLYWYQQILGQGPKLLIQFQNNGVVDDSQLPKDRFSAERLKGVDSTLKIQPAKLEDSAVYLCASRPVVGREYFGPGTRLTVT.

The chain uses TRBV2 and TRBJ1-1; 8 bases are a match to TRBD1. The CDR3 spans 14 residues. CDR1 SNHLY and CDR2 FYNNEI come from the germline V gene. V trimming: 7 bases; J trimming: 1 base; junction bases outside the gene matches: 5. The CDR3 DNA sequence: TGTGCCAGCATCGAAGGACAGGGGAACACTGAAGCTTTCTTT. Residues: CASIEGQGNTEAFF. Supplemented by reference TRBV2 and TRBJ1-1, the full variable domain reads EPEVTQTPSHQVTQMGQEVILRCVPISNHLYFYWYRQILGQKVEFLVSFYNNEISEKSEIFDDQFSVERPDGSNFTLKIRSTKLEDSAMYFCASIEGQGNTEAFFGQGTRLTVV.

J is TRBJ1-3 and V is TRBV7-9; 8 bases are shared with TRBD1. Trimming cost V 5 bases and J 0 bases; bases outside gene matches: 9. The CDR3 sequence is 17 residues long. Germline V lookup: CDR1 SEHNR, CDR2 FQNEAQ (reference sequence). Written as DNA, the CDR3 is TGTGCCAGCAGCCGTAGAGGACAGGGCGCCTCTGGAAACACCATATATTTT. Its translation: CASSRRGQGASGNTIYF.

V and J are TRBV28 and TRBJ1-6, with 12 bases lining up with TRBD1. Looked up from germline, CDR1 is MDHEN and CDR2 is SYDVKM. This CDR3 has 16 residues. With V trimmed by 2 bases and J by 6 bases, 2 bases remained unmatched. CDR3 DNA sequence: TGTGCCAGCAGTTTAGTGGGACAGGGGGCTAATTCACCCCTCCACTTT. Its translation is CASSLVGQGANSPLHF.

The V and J genes are TRBV9 and TRBJ2-1; 7 bases map to TRBD2. J was trimmed by 5 bases and V by 4 bases; bases with no gene match: 12. Germline V CDR1 and CDR2: SGDLS, YYNGEE. The CDR3 spans 16 residues. CDR3 amino acids: CASSTHGGTPNNEQFF. The CDR3 DNA reads TGTGCCAGCAGCACCCACGGGGGGACTCCTAACAATGAGCAGTTCTTC.

This rearrangement joins TRBV7-2 to TRBJ2-2; 9 bases align to TRBD1. J lost 4 bases, V lost 2 bases, and 8 bases had no gene match. Looked up from germline, CDR1 is SGHTA and CDR2 is FQGNSA. The CDR3 runs to 17 residues. This CDR3 is CASSLNWDRDATGELFF. The CDR3 DNA is TGTGCCAGCAGCTTAAACTGGGACAGGGACGCCACCGGGGAGCTGTTTTTT.

V and J are TRBV28 and TRBJ1-2; perhaps TRBD1 as D (5 bases). Trimming cost V 4 bases and J 8 bases, with 20 bases left between them. Per the germline V gene, CDR1 is MDHEN and CDR2 is SYDVKM. CDR3 length: 15 amino acids. The CDR3 is CASSSFPGLAGGYTF. The CDR3 DNA is TGTGCCAGCAGTTCCTTCCCGGGACTCGCTGGGGGCTACACCTTC.

V usage is TRBV7-9 and J usage is TRBJ2-5; D unclear. CDR3 length: 11 amino acids. Germline assignment: CDR1 SEHNR and CDR2 FQNEAQ (reference sequence). V lost 4 bases, J lost 9 bases, and 9 bases lay in between. In nucleotides, the CDR3 is TGTGCCAGCAGCTACTCACTGGCCCAGTACTTC. It specifies CASSYSLAQYF.

The V call is TRBV27, the J call TRBJ1-1; D call uncertain. In germline, CDR1 is MNHEY, CDR2 SMNVEV (reference sequence). Trimming shortened V by 0 bases and J by 3 bases, and 8 bases separated the two germline ends. CDR3 length: 14 amino acids. In nucleotides, the CDR3 is TGTGCCAGCAGTTTATCGATGCCGGACACTGAAGCTTTCTTT. Translation: CASSLSMPDTEAFF.

V gene TRBV7-9 combines with J gene TRBJ2-1, with 11 bases lining up with TRBD1. This CDR3 spans 17 amino acids. Germline lookup yields CDR1 SEHNR and CDR2 FQNEAQ (reference sequence). The trim removed 6 bases at V and 8 bases at J, leaving 15 bases unmatched. CDR3 protein: CASRSLTLGQGADEQFF. CDR3 DNA sequence: TGTGCCAGCAGATCCCTTACTCTCGGACAGGGGGCCGATGAGCAGTTCTTC.

The V and J genes are TRBV19 and TRBJ1-6, with D maybe TRBD1 (6 bases). This CDR3 is built from 13 residues. Germline loops: CDR1 LNHDA, CDR2 SQIVND (reference sequence). The V gene lost 10 bases and the J gene lost 4 bases, with 11 bases spanning the gap. The CDR3 DNA follows: TGTGCCACCCAAACAGGGTATAATTCACCCCTCCACTTT. It codes for CATQTGYNSPLHF.

The J gene is TRBJ1-1, the V gene TRBV2, with D tentatively TRBD1 (5 bases). The CDR3 sequence is 15 residues long. The ends were cut back, 6 bases at V and 1 base at J, with 15 bases in the middle. CDR1 and CDR2 (germline): SNHLY, FYNNEI. The CDR3 nucleotides read TGTGCCAGCAGGGATCCGTCGACAGAGAACACTGAAGCTTTCTTT. Its translation is CASRDPSTENTEAFF.